This paragraph covers one T cell receptor beta chain sequence. Its specificity is unknown. This sample was included in a study of cytomegalovirus exposure and HLA in healthy donors. V was pared by 3 bases and J by 4 bases, with 2 bases of the junction left unmatched. The germline CDR1 and CDR2 sequences are SEHNR and FQNEAQ (reference sequence). The CDR3 covers 13 residues. Overall study findings and caveats: Previously analyzed data showed that most TCR beta V segments were productive at a frequency of about 87% or about 30%. As a later analysis revealed, the rate of TCR association differed by HLA locus, with DRB1 most and HLA-C fewest. Reportedly, a later analysis found an Asian-associated ancestry cluster had fewer N-insertions than the approximately 700-donor mean.

Use of 60 Vbeta and 13 Jbeta primers characterized the PCR. Generated by immunoSEQ multiplex PCR, the TCRdb table keeps only in-frame clones and is missing some. The data contain 100,000 to 150,000 clones, roughly 76% of them singletons. Whereas donors were nominally healthy upon sampling, unrecorded immune exposures were probable. The specimen was PBMCs. The clonotype originates from a woman aged 45-65 years in good health and CMV-seronegative. V gene TRBV7-9 combines with J gene TRBJ1-1; 7 bases align to TRBD1. The CDR3 DNA follows: TGTGCCAGCAGCTTTCCAGGGGGCACTGAAGCTTTCTTT. The encoded protein is CASSFPGGTEAFF. The whole variable domain, filled in from reference TRBV7-9 and TRBJ1-1, reads DTGVSQNPRHKITKRGQNVTFRCDPISEHNRLYWYRQTLGQGPEFLTYFQNEAQLEKSRLLSDRFSAERPKGSFSTLEIQRTEQGDSAMYLCASSFPGGTEAFFGQGTRLTVV.